These T cell receptor beta chains were read from a single sample in a study of shared clonotypes between healthy human individuals. Assay used: immunoSEQ multiplex PCR; TCRdb lists only in-frame clones, some missing. The sample includes around 2,000,000 clones, over 85% of them seen just once. Specimen: naive CD8+ T cells sorted from blood. Receptors originate from a man in his late teens or twenties in good health. Both conserved end residues are part of each CDR3. Fields, in order: J gene, clone size, D gene, V gene, CDR3 DNA, CDR3 protein. D genes are given only for firm matches. The size entry is marked missing in some rows and otherwise reads once, few, many or a size class.

j_call: TRBJ2-7
clone_size: -
d_call: -
v_call: TRBV5-4
cdr3_nt: TGTGCCAGCAGCTTGGACCGGGAGTACTACGAGCAGTACTTC
cdr3_aa: CASSLDREYYEQYF

j_call: TRBJ2-7
clone_size: -
d_call: -
v_call: TRBV5-4
cdr3_nt: TGTGCCAGCAGCTTGAGCCAGTCCAACGAGCAGTACTTC
cdr3_aa: CASSLSQSNEQYF

j_call: TRBJ2-1
clone_size: -
d_call: TRBD1
v_call: TRBV15
cdr3_nt: TGTGCCACCAGCAGATCCAGGGACAGTTACAATGAGCAGTTCTTC
cdr3_aa: CATSRSRDSYNEQFF

j_call: TRBJ2-3
clone_size: once
d_call: -
v_call: TRBV7-9
cdr3_nt: TGTGCCAGCAGGCTACTAGGACCGGGGGCGCCCGGAGGCACAGATACGCAGTATTTT
cdr3_aa: CASRLLGPGAPGGTDTQYF

j_call: TRBJ2-7
clone_size: -
d_call: TRBD2
v_call: TRBV5-1
cdr3_nt: TGCGCCAGCAGCGAGGGACTAGCGGGGGTCTCCTACGAGCAGTACTTC
cdr3_aa: CASSEGLAGVSYEQYF

j_call: TRBJ1-3
clone_size: -
d_call: -
v_call: TRBV4-3
cdr3_nt: TGCGCCAGCAGCCAAGGGGCCGGTGGAAACACCATATATTTT
cdr3_aa: CASSQGAGGNTIYF

j_call: TRBJ2-3
clone_size: -
d_call: TRBD1
v_call: TRBV5-6
cdr3_nt: TGTGCCAGCAGCGGGACAGGGGGCGCGGGAGATACGCAGTATTTT
cdr3_aa: CASSGTGGAGDTQYF

j_call: TRBJ2-2
clone_size: once
d_call: -
v_call: TRBV13
cdr3_nt: TGTGCCAGCAGCTTTGGCCGGGGGATAGACACCGGGGAGCTGTTTTTT
cdr3_aa: CASSFGRGIDTGELFF

j_call: TRBJ2-7
clone_size: -
d_call: -
v_call: TRBV4-1
cdr3_nt: TGCGCCAGCAGCCAAGAGGCGGCCGTATCGACCTACGAGCAGTACTTC
cdr3_aa: CASSQEAAVSTYEQYF

j_call: TRBJ2-7
clone_size: few
d_call: -
v_call: TRBV4-2
cdr3_nt: TGTGCCAGCAGCCGGCCAGGGATTTACGAGCAGTACTTC
cdr3_aa: CASSRPGIYEQYF

j_call: TRBJ1-1
clone_size: once
d_call: -
v_call: TRBV6-5
cdr3_nt: TGTGCCAGCATCAGGGCGTGGGGCACCACTGAAGCTTTCTTT
cdr3_aa: CASIRAWGTTEAFF

j_call: TRBJ1-1
clone_size: -
d_call: -
v_call: TRBV27
cdr3_nt: TGTGCCAGCAGTTTATCGGTTGGAATCACTGGGACTGAAGCTTTCTTT
cdr3_aa: CASSLSVGITGTEAFF

j_call: TRBJ2-7
clone_size: -
d_call: TRBD2
v_call: TRBV6-1
cdr3_nt: TGTGCCAGCGGGGGGGGGACGGAGTCCTACGAGCAGTACTTC
cdr3_aa: CASGGGTESYEQYF

j_call: TRBJ1-3
clone_size: -
d_call: TRBD1
v_call: TRBV7-9
cdr3_nt: TGTGCCAGCAGCCAGGGACAGGGTTTGGACACCATATATTTT
cdr3_aa: CASSQGQGLDTIYF

j_call: TRBJ1-6
clone_size: -
d_call: -
v_call: TRBV30
cdr3_nt: TGTGCCTGGAGTGCCGACAGCTCCTATAATTCACCCCTCCACTTT
cdr3_aa: CAWSADSSYNSPLHF